This TCR beta chain was sequenced in a study of blood T cells in healthy people across ages. Those donating, healthy Caucasian individuals from Russia, were aged roughly 6 to 100. The V gene lost 4 bases and the J gene lost 4 bases, with 11 bases spanning the gap. There are 13 residues in the CDR3. The germline CDR1 and CDR2 sequences are SGHRS and YFSETQ. Remarks on this clonotype: The antigen is undetermined.

Study-level findings and limits: Estimated diversity, derived from one million T cells, was regarded as an underestimate. Fewer expanded clones and more diversity marked long-lived versus aged donors.

Alongside a J-beta primer mix, a sample-barcoded 5' primer served in a second PCR lasting roughly 6 to 11 cycles. TCRdb used MiXCR to reprocess the 5' RACE reads, holding one entry per CDR3 protein. The sample yields some 800,000 distinct CDR3 sequences, roughly 25% seen once. These records were also assigned to another study, of T cells of mothers and their children.

The sequenced material came from blood. This sequence originates from a boy younger than 18 in good health. V usage is TRBV5-1 and J usage is TRBJ1-2, with D perhaps matching TRBD1 (5 bases). The CDR3 here is CASSRDGTYGYTF. In nucleotides, the CDR3 is TGCGCCAGCAGCCGGGACGGTACCTATGGCTACACCTTC.